This section outlines one TCR beta chain sequence together with its context. Its antigen is unidentified. Method: immunoSEQ multiplex PCR; TCRdb's copy keeps in-frame clones and lacks some. This sample yields around 59,000 clones, of which about 93% are seen a single time; under 20% belongs to the top ten. Between the trimmed V and J ends, which lost 0 bases and 0 bases, there was a span of 11 bases. The CDR3 is made up of 16 amino acids. Looked up from germline, CDR1 is SGHDN and CDR2 is FVKESK. The data belong to a study of human versus mouse CDR3 diversity and MHC coevolution. Overall study findings and caveats: Most of the three human donors had the lowest clonal inequality.

This chain connects TRBV14 to TRBJ2-5; possible D gene TRBD1, 5 bases. The sequenced sample was naive CD4+ T cells from blood. As for subset: CD45RO-negative CD62L-positive naive CD4 T cells. This sequence was found in a person in their sixties or seventies in good health. The CDR3 nucleotides are TGTGCCAGCAGCCAAGATAGACAGCTGTACCAAGAGACCCAGTACTTC. It yields the protein CASSQDRQLYQETQYF. The complete variable domain, with remaining parts taken from reference TRBV14 and TRBJ2-5, reads EAGVTQFPSHSVIEKGQTVTLRCDPISGHDNLYWYRRVMGKEIKFLLHFVKESKQDESGMPNNRFLAERTGGTYSTLKVQPAELEDSGVYFCASSQDRQLYQETQYFGPGTRLLVL.